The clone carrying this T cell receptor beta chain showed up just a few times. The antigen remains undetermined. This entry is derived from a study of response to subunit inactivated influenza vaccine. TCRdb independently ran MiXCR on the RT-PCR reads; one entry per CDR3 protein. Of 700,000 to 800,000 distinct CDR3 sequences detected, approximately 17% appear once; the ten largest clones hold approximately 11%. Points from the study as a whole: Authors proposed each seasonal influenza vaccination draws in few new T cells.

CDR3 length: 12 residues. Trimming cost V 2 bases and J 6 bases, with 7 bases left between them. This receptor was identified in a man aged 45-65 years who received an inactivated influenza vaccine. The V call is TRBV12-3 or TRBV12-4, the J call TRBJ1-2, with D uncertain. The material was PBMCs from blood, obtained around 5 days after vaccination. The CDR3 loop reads CASSLKADGYTF. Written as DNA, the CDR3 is TGTGCCAGCAGTTTAAAGGCCGATGGCTACACCTTC.